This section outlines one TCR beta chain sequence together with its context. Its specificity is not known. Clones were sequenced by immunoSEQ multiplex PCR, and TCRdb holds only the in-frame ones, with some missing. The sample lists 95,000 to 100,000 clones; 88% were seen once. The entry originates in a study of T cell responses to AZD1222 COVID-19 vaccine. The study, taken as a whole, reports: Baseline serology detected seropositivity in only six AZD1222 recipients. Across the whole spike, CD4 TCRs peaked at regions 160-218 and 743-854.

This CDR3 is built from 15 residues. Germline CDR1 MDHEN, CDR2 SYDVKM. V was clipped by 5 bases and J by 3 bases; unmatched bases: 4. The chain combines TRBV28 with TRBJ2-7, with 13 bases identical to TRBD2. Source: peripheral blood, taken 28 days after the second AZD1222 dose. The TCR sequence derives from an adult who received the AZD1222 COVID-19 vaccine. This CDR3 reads CASSVLAGGLYEQYF. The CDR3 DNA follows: TGTGCCAGCAGTGTACTAGCGGGAGGGCTCTACGAGCAGTACTTC.